Given below is one T cell receptor beta chain in context. Its antigen is currently unknown. The record originates from a study of T cell repertoires in cytomegalovirus infection. V was clipped by 6 bases and J by 6 bases; unmatched bases: 11. The CDR3 has 14 amino acids. Germline CDR1 reads LNHDA; CDR2 reads SQIVND (reference sequence). TCRdb re-derived calls from the reads in MiXCR, one entry per CDR3 protein. The sample consists of 400,000 to 600,000 distinct CDR3 sequences, about 44% of them appearing once. The genes are TRBV19 and TRBJ2-7, with 7 bases aligning to TRBD2. Specimen: cultured PBMCs, collected from culture after CMV antigen stimulation. This TCR came from a human donor in good health (CMV status not recorded). Some clones in this sample may be carry-over from other donors' samples. The CDR3 region is CASSITRGDLEQYF. For the CDR3, the DNA is TGTGCCAGTAGCATCACCCGGGGGGATCTCGAGCAGTACTTC. The variable domain in full, with the rest retrieved from reference TRBV19 and TRBJ2-7, is DGGITQSPKYLFRKEGQNVTLSCEQNLNHDAMYWYRQDPGQGLRLIYYSQIVNDFQKGDIAEGYSVSREKKESFPLTVTSAQKNPTAFYLCASSITRGDLEQYFGPGTRLTVT.